These 5 T cell receptor beta chains came from one sample sequenced in a study of blood T cells in healthy people across ages. Alongside a J-beta primer mix, a sample-barcoded 5' primer served in a second PCR lasting roughly 7 to 11 cycles. TCRdb re-called the 5' RACE reads through MiXCR, storing one row per CDR3 protein. This sample has approximately 2,000,000 distinct CDR3 sequences; 35% to 50% occur once, and the top ten carry about 23%. The sample was blood. Receptors originate from a human donor in good health.

The sample holds a few counts of this clonotype. V gene TRBV7-9 combines with J gene TRBJ2-1; D is possibly TRBD2 (6 bases). The CDR3 has 16 amino acids. V lost 5 bases and J 0 bases, leaving 14 bases between the germline ends. Germline V gene sequence: CDR1 SEHNR, CDR2 FQNEAQ (reference sequence). The chain's CDR3 is CASSPMEGSSYNEQFF. The CDR3 DNA is TGTGCCAGCAGCCCTATGGAGGGGAGCTCCTACAATGAGCAGTTCTTC.

This clonotype showed up just a few times. The chain uses TRBV5-1 and TRBJ1-1, with TRBD1 as a possible D gene (6 bases). CDR3 length: 14 amino acids. Germline values: CDR1 SGHRS, CDR2 YFSETQ. The V end was cut by 1 base, the J end by 7 bases, with 14 bases between. The CDR3 sequence is CASSLFPDRFEAFF. CDR3 bases: TGCGCCAGCAGCTTGTTCCCCGACAGGTTTGAAGCTTTCTTT.

The chain recombines TRBV7-9 with TRBJ2-3; D possibly corresponds to TRBD2 (5 bases). The V end was cut by 3 bases, the J end by 1 base, with 14 bases between. The CDR3 is made up of 16 amino acids. Germline CDR1 reads SEHNR; CDR2 reads FQNEAQ (reference sequence). The CDR3 nucleotides read TGTGCCAGCAGCTTGGCCCTAGCTCTCCGCACAGATACGCAGTATTTT. Protein: CASSLALALRTDTQYF.

This clonotype occurred many times. The rearrangement joins TRBV5-1 to TRBJ2-7; D gene uncertain. Germline V gene sequence: CDR1 SGHRS, CDR2 YFSETQ. The CDR3 sequence is 13 residues long. V lost 4 bases and J 2 bases, leaving 10 bases between the germline ends. CDR3 loop: CASSPPLAYEQYF. CDR3 DNA sequence: TGCGCCAGCAGCCCCCCCTTGGCCTACGAGCAGTACTTC.

With regard to this clonotype: A much larger clone sits a single nucleotide away, making a read error possible. V gene TRBV29-1 combines with J gene TRBJ2-1; 9 nucleotides match TRBD2. The CDR3 runs 14 residues. Germline assignment: CDR1 SQVTM and CDR2 ANQGSEA. V lost 4 bases and J lost 6; bases outside the gene matches: 7. CDR3 residues: CSVGGTSPFNEQFF. CDR3 coding DNA: TGCAGCGTTGGGGGGACTAGCCCCTTCAATGAGCAGTTCTTC.